Presented here are 16 T cell receptor beta chains from one specimen sequenced in a study of regulatory T cells in long-lasting Graves disease (dated by TCRdb to the early 2020s). This specimen's time point label, interpreted: persistent/refractory GD, antithyroid drugs over 5 years with positive TRAb. For both TCR sequencing and RNA sequencing, RNA was extracted from PBMCs in TRIzol. Receptors were amplified or captured by multiplex PCR. Sequencing took place on an Illumina HiSeq 4000. CDR3 regions were amplified by Arm-PCR with iRepertoire HTBI primers to construct TCR beta libraries. In TCRdb, the public reads were trimmed at Q25 with fastp and aligned with MiXCR, with productive beta chains retained. Every distinct CDR3 protein forms one entry, paired with its most common genes and DNA. The sample contains fewer than 400,000 distinct CDR3 sequences, 20% to 25% of them found a single time. Less than 25% of the sample is taken by the ten largest.

The sequencing here drew on peripheral blood mononuclear cells (PBMCs), taken when the disease was refractory, from a patient treated with antithyroid drugs. These receptors came from a female donor with Graves disease.

This clonotype was picked up a small number of times. V and J are TRBV6-1 and TRBJ1-1, with 7 bases lining up with TRBD1. This CDR3 contains 14 residues. With V trimmed by 6 bases and J by 4 bases, 8 bases remained unmatched. Germline CDR1 is MNHNS and CDR2 is SASEGT. The CDR3 region has the DNA TGTGCCAGCAGAAAGACAGGGTTCGGCACTGAAGCTTTCTTT. Translated: CASRKTGFGTEAFF.

This clonotype was detected many times. The chain couples TRBV6-1 to TRBJ1-1; a weak D match, TRBD1 (6 bases). Trimming removed 7 bases at V and 0 bases at J, with 9 bases between. This CDR3 is 13 amino acids long. The germline gives CDR1 MNHNS, CDR2 SASEGT. CDR3 protein: CASTTGLNTEAFF. DNA of the CDR3: TGTGCCAGCACGACAGGACTGAACACTGAAGCTTTCTTT.

This clonotype was seen a few times. The V call is TRBV19, the J call TRBJ2-7, with TRBD1 matching 10 bases. From germline, CDR1 is LNHDA and CDR2 SQIVND (reference sequence). This CDR3 spans 14 amino acids. The V and J ends lost 6 bases and 2 bases, in that order; junction bases with no gene match: 4. The CDR3 DNA sequence: TGTGCCAGTAGACCCGGGACAGGGGCCTACGAGCAGTACTTC. Translation gives CASRPGTGAYEQYF.

Many counts were recorded for this clonotype. The V call is TRBV11-2, the J call TRBJ2-7; 7 bases map to TRBD1. The V gene's germline CDR1 is SGHAT and CDR2 FQNNGV. V lost 0 bases and J lost 0; bases outside the gene matches: 5. The CDR3 has 16 residues. The CDR3, as DNA: TGTGCCAGCAGCTTAGAGGGGACAGTGATCTCCTACGAGCAGTACTTC. This encodes CASSLEGTVISYEQYF.

This clonotype came up many times. The chain recombines TRBV7-8 with TRBJ2-1, with D possibly matching TRBD2 (5 bases). CDR1 and CDR2 (germline): SGHVS, FQNEAQ. V lost 3 bases and J lost 7, with 7 bases in between. This CDR3 comprises 12 residues. The CDR3: CASSFSGNEQFF. The CDR3 nucleotides read TGTGCCAGCAGCTTTTCGGGAAATGAGCAGTTCTTC.

This rearrangement joins TRBV6-1 to TRBJ1-3; no clear D gene. V lost 6 bases to trimming and J lost 0 bases, with 27 bases between them. CDR1 and CDR2 (germline): MNHNS, SASEGT. This CDR3 spans 20 amino acids. The CDR3 is CASSSTHSRGRLSSGNTIYF. In nucleotides, the CDR3 is TGTGCCAGCAGCTCGACTCATTCAAGAGGCCGTTTGAGCTCTGGAAACACCATATATTTT.

Ten or more counts support this clonotype. The CDR3 DNA is TGTGCCAGCAGGTGGACAGGAGAGAACACTGAAGCTTTCTTT. It codes for CASRWTGENTEAFF. J is TRBJ1-1 and V is TRBV12-3 or TRBV12-4, with TRBD1 matching 7 bases. The CDR3 sequence is 14 residues long. The J segment lost 1 base and the V segment lost 6 bases, leaving 5 bases of the junction unmatched.

This clonotype was counted only a few times. This sequence joins TRBV2 and TRBJ1-1; D is perhaps TRBD1 (5 bases). Germline V gene data show CDR1 as SNHLY and CDR2 as FYNNEI. CDR3 length equals 11 residues. The V and J ends lost 7 bases and 7 bases respectively, with 10 bases between them. The CDR3: CASTGGGEAFF. The CDR3 nucleotides are TGTGCCAGCACCGGGGGGGGTGAAGCTTTCTTT.

This clonotype was detected a few times. The V and J genes are TRBV7-3 and TRBJ1-3; possible D gene TRBD1, 5 bases. CDR3 length equals 19 residues. Germline V gene data show CDR1 as SGHTA and CDR2 as FQGTGA. Deletions cut 7 bases from V and 0 bases from J, with 25 bases between. The CDR3 region has the DNA TGTGCCAGCAACTCAAGGGGTGACGGACCATCTTCCTCTGGAAACACCATATATTTT. Protein: CASNSRGDGPSSSGNTIYF.

CDR3 residues: CASSWGDNSPLHF. As DNA, the CDR3 is TGCGCCAGCAGTTGGGGCGATAATTCACCCCTCCACTTT. The chain combines TRBV4-1 with TRBJ1-6; a weak D match, TRBD1 (5 bases). Germline CDR1 and CDR2: MGHRA and YSYEKL. The CDR3 is 13 residues long. V gave up 6 bases and J gave up 5 bases, with 8 bases separating them.

This clonotype appeared many times. The chain recombines TRBV6-5 with TRBJ1-2; perhaps TRBD1 as D (6 bases). The germline CDR1 and CDR2 sequences are MNHEY and SVGAGI. The CDR3 is made up of 16 amino acids. Trimming left V 1 base short and J 2 bases short, with 14 bases between. CDR3 nucleotide sequence: TGTGCCAGCAGTTACTTCGGTCGTACAGGGAACTATGGCTACACCTTC. It translates to CASSYFGRTGNYGYTF.

There are many counts of this clonotype. The chain couples TRBV20-1 to TRBJ1-1, with D maybe TRBD1 (5 bases). CDR3 length: 14 residues. Trimming left V 5 bases short and J 1 base short, with 14 bases between. The germline gives CDR1 DFQATT, CDR2 SNEGSKA (reference sequence). CDR3 protein: CSASPDIPNTEAFF. In nucleotides, the CDR3 is TGCAGTGCTTCCCCGGACATACCGAACACTGAAGCTTTCTTT.

The chain combines TRBV25-1 with TRBJ2-7; TRBD1 matches at 9 bases. V was clipped by 3 bases and J by 3 bases; unmatched bases: 12. CDR1 is MGHDK, CDR2 SYGVNS, per germline. The CDR3 sequence is 17 residues long. The CDR3 protein is CASSENPGQGTDYEQYF. The CDR3 DNA follows: TGTGCCAGCAGTGAGAACCCGGGACAGGGAACGGACTACGAGCAGTACTTC.

This clonotype has ten or more counts. This rearrangement joins TRBV28 to TRBJ1-1; perhaps TRBD1 as D (5 bases). The CDR3 loop spans 15 amino acids. Germline assignment: CDR1 MDHEN and CDR2 SYDVKM. Trimming pared 6 bases from V and 6 bases from J, leaving 20 bases between. The CDR3: CASSPILSGRPEAFF. In nucleotides, the CDR3 is TGTGCCAGCAGCCCGATATTATCAGGGAGGCCTGAAGCTTTCTTT.

The chain combines TRBV12-3 or TRBV12-4 with TRBJ2-2; D is possibly TRBD2 (6 bases). Trimming took 3 bases from V and 7 from J, leaving 12 bases between them. The length of the CDR3 is 14 residues. As DNA, the CDR3 is TGTGCCAGCAGTTTGGGCGGGATGGTCGGGGAGCTGTTTTTT. Protein product: CASSLGGMVGELFF.

Only a few counts were recorded for this clonotype. This chain links TRBV6-1 with TRBJ1-1, with D possibly TRBD1 on 6 matching bases. In germline, CDR1 is MNHNS, CDR2 SASEGT. Trimming removed 5 bases from V and 5 bases from J, with 15 bases in between. The CDR3 length is 14 residues. The CDR3 DNA follows: TGTGCCAGCAGTCCCACGAGGGGGGGGACTGAAGCTTTCTTT. This sequence encodes CASSPTRGGTEAFF.